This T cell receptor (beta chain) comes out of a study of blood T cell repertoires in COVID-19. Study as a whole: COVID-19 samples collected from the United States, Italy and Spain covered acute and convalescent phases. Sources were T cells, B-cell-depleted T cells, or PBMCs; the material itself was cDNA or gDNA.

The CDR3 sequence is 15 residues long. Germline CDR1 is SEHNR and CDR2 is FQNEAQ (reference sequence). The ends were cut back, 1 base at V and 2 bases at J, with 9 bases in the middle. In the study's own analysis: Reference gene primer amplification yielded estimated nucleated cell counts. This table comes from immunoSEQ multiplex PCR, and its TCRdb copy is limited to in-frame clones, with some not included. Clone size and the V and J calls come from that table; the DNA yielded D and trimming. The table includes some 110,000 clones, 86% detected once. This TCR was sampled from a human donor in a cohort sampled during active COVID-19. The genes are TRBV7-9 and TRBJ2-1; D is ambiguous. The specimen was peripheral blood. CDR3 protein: CASSLVLAPYNEQFF. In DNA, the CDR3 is TGTGCCAGCAGCTTAGTGTTAGCCCCCTACAATGAGCAGTTCTTC.